These T cell receptor beta chains were read from a single sample in a study of technical replicates of blood from several donors. The protocol was immunoSEQ multiplex PCR, while the TCRdb copy is restricted to in-frame clones and leaves out a portion. The sample consists of 75,000 to 85,000 clones, under 97% of them appearing once. Sequencing was performed on T cells isolated from PBMCs. The source of these receptors is a human donor in good health. Both conserved end residues are part of each CDR3. Fields, in order: D gene, V gene, clone size, J gene, CDR3 DNA, CDR3 protein. A D gene is named only where the DNA matches it firmly. Size tells how often a clone was seen (once, few, many) or the class of an expanded clone, and some rows leave it out.

D: NA
V: TRBV20-1
size: NA
J: TRBJ1-2
DNA: TGCAGTGCCAGGGGTGGCTATGGCTACACCTTC
CDR3: CSARGGYGYTF

D: NA
V: TRBV19
size: NA
J: TRBJ1-5
DNA: TGTGCCAGTAGTATTTATTCAGACAGCTCCAATCAGCCCCAGCATTTT
CDR3: CASSIYSDSSNQPQHF

D: NA
V: TRBV30
size: NA
J: TRBJ2-2
DNA: TGTGCCTGGAGCTTGGGGGGACCCACCGGGGAGCTGTTTTTT
CDR3: CAWSLGGPTGELFF

D: TRBD1
V: TRBV6-5
size: NA
J: TRBJ1-1
DNA: TGTGCCAGCAGTTACTTCCGACAGGGGCCGAACACTGAAGCTTTCTTT
CDR3: CASSYFRQGPNTEAFF

D: NA
V: TRBV11-2
size: NA
J: TRBJ2-3
DNA: TGTGCCAGCAGCTCCCCGGGAACAGATACGCAGTATTTT
CDR3: CASSSPGTDTQYF

D: TRBD2
V: TRBV5-4
size: NA
J: TRBJ2-1
DNA: TGTGCCAGCAGCTTGGGGACTAGCGGTTACAATGAGCAGTTCTTC
CDR3: CASSLGTSGYNEQFF

D: TRBD2
V: TRBV6-5
size: NA
J: TRBJ2-7
DNA: TGTGCCAGCAGTTACCTACTAGCGGGAGCGGGGGAGCAGTACTTC
CDR3: CASSYLLAGAGEQYF

D: TRBD2
V: TRBV6-5
size: NA
J: TRBJ2-7
DNA: TGTGCCAGCCTAGCGGCAACCAAATTTAACTACGAGCAGTACTTC
CDR3: CASLAATKFNYEQYF

D: TRBD2
V: TRBV2
size: NA
J: TRBJ2-1
DNA: TGTGCCAGCAGATTACTAGCGGCCGCCTACAATGAGCAGTTCTTC
CDR3: CASRLLAAAYNEQFF

D: TRBD1
V: TRBV4-2
size: NA
J: TRBJ1-1
DNA: TGTGCCAGCAGCCAAGCCGACGAGCAGGGGGCTGCTGAAGCTTTCTTT
CDR3: CASSQADEQGAAEAFF

D: TRBD1
V: TRBV7-8
size: NA
J: TRBJ2-7
DNA: TGTGCCAGCAGCTTAGAGGGACAGATTTACGAGCAGTACTTC
CDR3: CASSLEGQIYEQYF

D: NA
V: TRBV18
size: few
J: TRBJ1-1
DNA: TGTGCCAGCTCACCGGCGGTGAACACTGAAGCTTTCTTT
CDR3: CASSPAVNTEAFF

D: TRBD1
V: TRBV19
size: NA
J: TRBJ2-6
DNA: TGTGCCAGTAGTATAGATAATGCTGGGCAGGGGGTAACTGGGGCCAACGTCCTGACTTTC
CDR3: CASSIDNAGQGVTGANVLTF

D: NA
V: TRBV27
size: NA
J: TRBJ2-7
DNA: TGTGCCAGCAGTCGTGACAGGCACTACGAGCAGTACTTC
CDR3: CASSRDRHYEQYF

D: TRBD1
V: TRBV28
size: NA
J: TRBJ1-2
DNA: TGTGCCATCGCGACAGGGCCCCGGAGTGGCTACACCTTC
CDR3: CAIATGPRSGYTF

D: NA
V: TRBV7-3
size: NA
J: TRBJ2-1
DNA: TGTGCCAGCAGCTTAGATGTTGGGAGGGAGCAGTTCTTC
CDR3: CASSLDVGREQFF

D: TRBD1
V: TRBV19
size: NA
J: TRBJ1-5
DNA: TGTGCCAGCCGGGGACAGGTCGGCAATCAGCCCCAGCATTTT
CDR3: CASRGQVGNQPQHF

D: NA
V: TRBV6-1
size: NA
J: TRBJ2-7
DNA: TGTGCCAGCAGTCCGGGACTTCGCTCCTACGAGCAGTACTTC
CDR3: CASSPGLRSYEQYF

D: NA
V: TRBV6-5
size: few
J: TRBJ1-1
DNA: TGTGCCAGCATCGGGATGAACACTGAAGCTTTCTTT
CDR3: CASIGMNTEAFF

D: TRBD1
V: TRBV9
size: NA
J: TRBJ2-3
DNA: TGTGCCAGCAGCCTCCAGGGACAGATCACAGATACGCAGTATTTT
CDR3: CASSLQGQITDTQYF

D: NA
V: TRBV28
size: NA
J: TRBJ2-2
DNA: TGTGCCAGCAGTTTGAGAGTAACCTTTGGCGGGGAGCTGTTTTTT
CDR3: CASSLRVTFGGELFF

D: NA
V: TRBV9
size: NA
J: TRBJ2-3
DNA: TGTGCCAGCAGCGTCACAGGGACAGATACGCAGTATTTT
CDR3: CASSVTGTDTQYF